This TCR beta chain was sequenced during a study of CD8+ T cells in alopecia areata. Study overall: Each recipient was a roughly 6-11-week-old female C3H/HeJ mouse given skin from an approximately 6-12-month-old C3H/HeJ donor with spontaneous alopecia. Study-wide results and limits: The study found higher clonality in lesional than normal scalp, especially in alopecia totalis/universalis. Patients shared TCRs less clearly than mice did, possibly owing to HLA. Normal skin's resident alphabeta T cells are also sequenced in scalp samples.

This clone was counted only a few times. Its antigen remains unidentified. Mouse names are used for the genes. The sequenced fragment ends 4 residues before the CDR3 boundary, so the rest is inferred from the germline J gene. cDNA serving as the sequencing template came from extracted, reverse transcribed RNA. Clones were sequenced by immunoSEQ multiplex PCR, and TCRdb holds only the in-frame ones, with some missing. Recorded here are roughly 110,000 clones, none singletons. Germline CDR1 is NNHDY and CDR2 is SYVADS. The CDR3 length is 11 residues. The source material was lesional skin. The sequence derives from a C3H/HeJ mouse with alopecia areata. Mouse strain MHC haplotype: H2-k. The chain carries TRBV13-3 and TRBJ2-7; D is perhaps TRBD1 (5 bases). CDR3 loop: CASSGQYEQYF. The CDR3 DNA, read in part, is TGTGCCAGCAGTGGACAGTAT.